The 27 T cell receptor beta chains below all came from one sample that was sequenced in a study of monozygotic twins with inflammatory bowel disease (dated by TCRdb to about 2019). Library preparation was by 5' RACE. For sequencing, an Illumina HiSeq 2500 was employed. The reads went through TCRdb reprocessing, and each CDR3 protein sequence gets one entry with no DNA. The sample table records under 200,000 distinct CDR3 sequences. The ten largest clones represent 2% to 2.5% of the sample. Sequenced input: blood. The source of these receptors is a human donor with ulcerative colitis or Crohn's disease, or a healthy co-twin of an affected twin (not recorded which).

The CDR3 spells CASSSKVVGTYEQYF. The rearrangement joins TRBV7-9 to TRBJ2-7. This CDR3 has 15 residues. Germline CDR1 is SEHNR and CDR2 is FQNEAQ (reference sequence).

This chain uses TRBV5-1 with TRBJ2-3; TCRdb picks TRBD2, but there is no DNA to check that call. This CDR3 is built from 15 residues. Germline assignment: CDR1 SGHRS and CDR2 YFSETQ. Here the CDR3 reads CASSPQMAHTDTQYF.

This rearrangement joins TRBV7-2 to TRBJ2-5; there is no DNA to check the TCRdb D call of TRBD2. Germline V gene lookup returns CDR1 SGHTA and CDR2 FQGNSA. CDR3 size: 17 residues. The CDR3 spells CASSSSPQAGGMKTQYF.

The chain uses TRBV7-2 and TRBJ2-7; TCRdb's D gene call, TRBD1, goes unchecked for lack of DNA. The CDR3 consists of 15 residues. Germline CDR1 and CDR2: SGHTA and FQGNSA. CDR3 residues: CASRLASTGGHEQYF.

This chain connects TRBV7-9 to TRBJ1-6; the TRBD1 assignment by TCRdb is unverifiable without DNA. There are 15 residues in the CDR3. From germline, CDR1 is SEHNR and CDR2 FQNEAQ (reference sequence). CDR3 loop: CASSLLQGVNSPLHF.

This rearrangement joins TRBV20-1 to TRBJ2-3; TCRdb's D call of TRBD2 is untestable without DNA. Per germline, CDR1 DFQATT and CDR2 SNEGSKA (reference sequence). The CDR3 consists of 14 residues. CDR3 sequence reads: CSARAGREGDTQYF.

The rearrangement joins TRBV6-1 to TRBJ2-7; no DNA is available, so the TRBD1 call from TCRdb remains unchecked. CDR3 length: 15 residues. CDR1 and CDR2 (germline): MNHNS, SASEGT. Here the CDR3 reads CASTKRQGSFYEQYF.

The gene calls are TRBV20-1 and TRBJ2-7; there is no DNA to check the TCRdb D call of TRBD1. Germline V lookup: CDR1 DFQATT, CDR2 SNEGSKA (reference sequence). The CDR3 contains 14 residues. This chain's CDR3 is CSAFDREMDYEQYF.

The V gene is TRBV7-3, the J gene TRBJ2-1; no DNA is available, so the TRBD2 call from TCRdb remains unchecked. Germline V lookup: CDR1 SGHTA, CDR2 FQGTGA. The CDR3 runs 13 residues. The CDR3 reads CASSPGLAGILFF.

The chain couples TRBV19 to TRBJ2-1; no DNA is available, so the TRBD2 call from TCRdb remains unchecked. Germline CDR1 LNHDA, CDR2 SQIVND (reference sequence). The CDR3 is 18 residues long. The CDR3 protein is CASSKNLAGGSPYNEQFF.

The chain joins TRBV2 to TRBJ1-5. The CDR3 extends over 14 amino acids. Germline CDR1 and CDR2: SNHLY and FYNNEI. CDR3 amino acids: CASSAEVFDQPQHF.

The J gene is TRBJ2-7, the V gene TRBV20-1; TCRdb's D gene call, TRBD2, goes unchecked for lack of DNA. The germline CDR1 and CDR2 sequences are DFQATT and SNEGSKA (reference sequence). The CDR3 spans 14 residues. The CDR3 sequence is CSAPGLAGSYEQYF.

V and J are TRBV15 and TRBJ1-5. Germline CDR1 LNHNV, CDR2 YYDKDF (reference sequence). The CDR3 contains 15 residues. CDR3 sequence: CATSRPVLSNQPQHF.

The chain recombines TRBV20-1 with TRBJ2-6; TCRdb's D gene call, TRBD2, goes unchecked for lack of DNA. CDR1 DFQATT and CDR2 SNEGSKA come from the germline V gene (reference sequence). The CDR3 runs 18 residues. CDR3 protein: CSARDTPPALSGANVLTF.

The gene calls are TRBV7-2 and TRBJ2-2. The germline CDR1 and CDR2 sequences are SGHTA and FQGNSA. This CDR3 is 12 amino acids long. The CDR3 spells CASSVNTGEPFF.

The rearrangement uses TRBV11-2 and TRBJ1-1. The V gene's germline CDR1 is SGHAT and CDR2 FQNNGV. The CDR3 extends over 20 amino acids. The CDR3 loop is CASSLDSDAGQGFMNTEAFF.

This chain joins TRBV20-1 and TRBJ2-1; TCRdb names TRBD2, which stays unverified in the absence of DNA. The germline V gene has CDR1 DFQATT and CDR2 SNEGSKA (reference sequence). The CDR3 extends over 13 amino acids. Here the CDR3 reads CSARGAGDLFEFF.

The CDR3 region is CASSPGTGAQETQYF. V and J are TRBV7-9 and TRBJ2-5; TCRdb designates TRBD1, a call that cannot be tested without DNA. CDR3 size: 15 residues. Per the germline V gene, CDR1 is SEHNR and CDR2 is FQNEAQ (reference sequence).

The chain employs TRBV7-8 and TRBJ1-1; TCRdb's assignment of TRBD1 cannot be checked, as there is no DNA. This CDR3 contains 12 residues. Per germline, CDR1 SGHVS and CDR2 FQNEAQ. This CDR3 is CASSLDRGYAFF.

This rearrangement joins TRBV28 to TRBJ1-1; TCRdb selects TRBD1, and the lack of DNA leaves this call unchecked. The CDR3 has 15 residues. The germline V gene encodes CDR1 MDHEN and CDR2 SYDVKM. Here the CDR3 reads CASSLLRDRDTEAFF.

The CDR3 loop reads CASSDGGTGGEAFF. The V call is TRBV12-3 or TRBV12-4, the J call TRBJ1-1; the TRBD1 assignment by TCRdb is unverifiable without DNA. The CDR3 totals 14 residues.

The V and J genes are TRBV12-3 or TRBV12-4 and TRBJ1-1; TCRdb's D call of TRBD1 is untestable without DNA. The CDR3 is made up of 16 amino acids. CDR3 region: CASSPEVGQKNTEAFF.

The rearrangement links TRBV27 to TRBJ2-3; the TRBD2 assignment by TCRdb is unverifiable without DNA. Germline V gene lookup returns CDR1 MNHEY and CDR2 SMNVEV (reference sequence). This CDR3 has 13 residues. The CDR3 sequence is CATAVRGTDTQYF.

This chain connects TRBV20-1 to TRBJ2-3; lacking DNA, the TRBD2 call made by TCRdb goes unchecked. Germline CDR1 DFQATT, CDR2 SNEGSKA (reference sequence). The CDR3 consists of 13 residues. The CDR3: CSAGLAGTDTQYF.

The gene calls are TRBV4-3 and TRBJ1-6. This CDR3 contains 13 residues. CDR1 and CDR2 from the germline V gene are LGHNA and YSLEER. CDR3 sequence reads: CASSQAKDSPLHF.

The chain couples TRBV10-3 to TRBJ2-3; the TCRdb call, TRBD1, lacks DNA for checking. The CDR3 contains 15 residues. Germline lookup yields CDR1 ENHRY and CDR2 SYGVKD. CDR3 loop: CAISEPGQGIDTQYF.

The CDR3: CASISAGDYGYTF. J is TRBJ1-2 and V is TRBV6-2 or TRBV6-3. The germline V gene has CDR1 MNHEY and CDR2 SVGEGT. CDR3 length: 13 amino acids.